One sample yielded the 15 T cell receptor beta chains listed below, sequenced in a study of CD8 T cells in ankylosing spondylitis. Findings and caveats of the study: Blood from ankylosing spondylitis patients appeared to carry a characteristic roughly 8-variant TCR beta motif.

TCRdb reprocessed the 5' RACE reads via MiXCR and lists one record per CDR3 protein. Here the sample spans over 200,000 distinct CDR3 sequences, roughly 18% being singletons. These receptors lack a known antigen. The sequenced sample consisted of blood, either unsorted or a sorted T cell fraction (not recorded which). These TCRs come from a male donor with ankylosing spondylitis.

The chain recombines TRBV3-1 with TRBJ2-2, with no clear D. Germline V gene sequence: CDR1 LGHDT, CDR2 YNNKEL (reference sequence). The V end was cut by 6 bases, the J end by 8 bases, with 19 bases between. CDR3 length: 15 residues. The CDR3 protein is CASSETPYPGGELFF. The CDR3 DNA sequence: TGTGCCAGCAGTGAGACCCCCTACCCGGGTGGGGAGCTGTTTTTT.

This clonotype has just a few counts. CDR3 protein: CASSVQGGTDTQYF. Written as DNA, the CDR3 is TGTGCCAGCAGCGTACAGGGGGGCACAGATACGCAGTATTTT. The V and J genes are TRBV9 and TRBJ2-3; 7 positions match TRBD1. The V and J ends lost 1 base and 1 base, in that order; junction bases with no gene match: 0. The CDR3 runs 14 residues. The germline V gene has CDR1 SGDLS and CDR2 YYNGEE.

V gene TRBV6-1 combines with J gene TRBJ2-7; 9 nucleotides match TRBD1. This CDR3 is 12 amino acids long. Germline values: CDR1 MNHNS, CDR2 SASEGT. The V segment lost 7 bases and the J segment 5 bases; nucleotides outside the gene matches: 3. The CDR3 here is CASTRTGDEQYF. The CDR3 region has the DNA TGTGCCAGCACCCGGACAGGGGACGAGCAGTACTTC.

The chain is built from TRBV20-1 and TRBJ2-7; 11 positions agree with TRBD2. Germline trimming cut 0 bases from V and 4 bases from J; bases unmatched to any gene: 11. Per germline, CDR1 DFQATT and CDR2 SNEGSKA (reference sequence). This CDR3 region has 17 residues. This CDR3 reads CSARDPLLLAGEYEQYF. For the CDR3, the DNA is TGCAGTGCTAGAGATCCCCTCCTACTAGCGGGAGAATACGAGCAGTACTTC.

The gene calls are TRBV30 and TRBJ2-3; possibly TRBD2 for D (5 bases). This CDR3 spans 14 amino acids. Trimming took 1 base from V and 3 from J, leaving 11 bases between them. Per the germline V gene, CDR1 is GTSNPN and CDR2 is SVGIG (reference sequence). The CDR3 loop reads CAWSDEGLTDTQYF. CDR3 nucleotides: TGTGCCTGGAGTGACGAGGGTTTGACAGATACGCAGTATTTT.

This chain uses TRBV4-3 with TRBJ2-7, with 7 bases that match TRBD2. The CDR3 is made up of 16 amino acids. V shed 0 bases, J shed 7 bases, and the junction held 12 bases outside the gene matches. Germline V lookup: CDR1 LGHNA, CDR2 YSLEER. The chain's CDR3 is CASSQDSTGGLWEQYF. The DNA of the CDR3 is TGCGCCAGCAGCCAAGATAGTACGGGGGGTTTGTGGGAGCAGTACTTC.

In its sample, this clonotype was seen many times. The chain joins TRBV12-3 or TRBV12-4 to TRBJ2-1; D is possibly TRBD1 or TRBD2 (5 bases each). This CDR3 is 16 amino acids long. With 5 bases removed from V and 3 bases from J, the gap between germline ends came to 17 bases. The CDR3 protein is CASSPQTGTNYNEQFF. In DNA form, the CDR3 reads TGTGCCAGCAGTCCCCAAACCGGGACCAACTACAATGAGCAGTTCTTC.

The rearrangement joins TRBV6-1 to TRBJ2-1; 8 nucleotides align to TRBD2. V shed 2 bases, J shed 4 bases, and the junction held 4 bases outside the gene matches. From germline, CDR1 is MNHNS and CDR2 SASEGT. This CDR3 spans 15 amino acids. As DNA, the CDR3 is TGTGCCAGCAGTGAACTCGCGGGAGGATACAATGAGCAGTTCTTC. Its translation: CASSELAGGYNEQFF.

The V call is TRBV20-1, the J call TRBJ2-2; D possibly matches TRBD1 or TRBD2 (5 bases each). The length of the CDR3 is 13 residues. Germline V CDR1 and CDR2: DFQATT, SNEGSKA (reference sequence). V lost 6 bases and J 3 bases, leaving 11 bases between the germline ends. CDR3 nucleotides: TGCAGTGCAAAGGGACCGTACACCGGGGAGCTGTTTTTT. It specifies CSAKGPYTGELFF.

V gene TRBV2 combines with J gene TRBJ2-2, with D perhaps TRBD2 (6 bases). The CDR3 covers 13 residues. Germline CDR1 and CDR2: SNHLY and FYNNEI. Deletions cut 8 bases from V and 1 base from J, with 8 bases between. The CDR3 DNA is TGTGCCAGCGGGGGACTGAACACCGGGGAGCTGTTTTTT. This codes for CASGGLNTGELFF.

The J gene is TRBJ1-2, the V gene TRBV10-3; D is undetermined. The CDR3 spans 14 residues. Trimming left V 3 bases short and J 4 bases short, with 12 bases between. Germline V gene lookup returns CDR1 ENHRY and CDR2 SYGVKD. DNA for the CDR3: TGTGCCATCAGTGATGAGGTGAGCGGCTATGGCTACACCTTC. It encodes CAISDEVSGYGYTF.

This clonotype was detected many times. The chain uses TRBV25-1 and TRBJ2-7; D is unclear. Germline V gives CDR1 MGHDK, CDR2 SYGVNS. Trimming removed 3 bases at V and 2 bases at J, with 20 bases between. This CDR3 spans 17 amino acids. In DNA, the CDR3 is TGTGCCAGCAGTGAGTTGTCTCCTTTCGAACCCGCCTACGAGCAGTACTTC. Its translation is CASSELSPFEPAYEQYF.

V gene TRBV4-1 combines with J gene TRBJ1-1; weak D call: TRBD1 (5 bases). This CDR3 contains 15 residues. Per germline, CDR1 MGHRA and CDR2 YSYEKL. V lost 1 base to trimming and J lost 4 bases, with 13 bases between them. The CDR3 here is CASSQVAKGSTEAFF. The CDR3 nucleotides are TGCGCCAGCAGCCAAGTCGCGAAGGGGAGCACTGAAGCTTTCTTT.

V is TRBV4-3 and J is TRBJ2-7; D not certain. The CDR3 totals 15 residues. Between the trimmed V and J ends, which lost 0 bases and 6 bases, there was a span of 15 bases. In germline, CDR1 is LGHNA, CDR2 YSLEER. The CDR3 DNA follows: TGCGCCAGCAGCCAAGATGGTAGGTTGCCCCTCGAGCAGTACTTC. It translates to CASSQDGRLPLEQYF.

The gene calls are TRBV7-9 and TRBJ2-1; either TRBD1 or TRBD2 may supply D (6 bases each). V lost 1 base and J lost 4, with 14 bases in between. This CDR3 has 16 residues. Germline lookup yields CDR1 SEHNR and CDR2 FQNEAQ (reference sequence). CDR3 amino acids: CASSLEGGLGYNEQFF. CDR3 coding DNA: TGTGCCAGCAGCTTAGAAGGGGGGCTGGGTTACAATGAGCAGTTCTTC. The whole variable domain, remainder taken from reference TRBV7-9 and TRBJ2-1, is DTGVSQNPRHKITKRGQNVTFRCDPISEHNRLYWYRQTLGQGPEFLTYFQNEAQLEKSRLLSDRFSAERPKGSFSTLEIQRTEQGDSAMYLCASSLEGGLGYNEQFFGPGTRLTVL.